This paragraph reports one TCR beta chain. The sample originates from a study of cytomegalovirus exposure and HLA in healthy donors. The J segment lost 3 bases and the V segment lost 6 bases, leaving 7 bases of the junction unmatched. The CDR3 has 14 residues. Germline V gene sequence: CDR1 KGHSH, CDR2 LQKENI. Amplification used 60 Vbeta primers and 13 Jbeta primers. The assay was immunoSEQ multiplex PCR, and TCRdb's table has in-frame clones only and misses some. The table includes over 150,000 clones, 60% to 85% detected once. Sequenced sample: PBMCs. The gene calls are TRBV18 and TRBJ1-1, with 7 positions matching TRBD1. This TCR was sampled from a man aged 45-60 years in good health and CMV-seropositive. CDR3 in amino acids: CASSRQGRDTEAFF. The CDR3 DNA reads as TGTGCCAGCTCCCGACAGGGTCGAGACACTGAAGCTTTCTTT.